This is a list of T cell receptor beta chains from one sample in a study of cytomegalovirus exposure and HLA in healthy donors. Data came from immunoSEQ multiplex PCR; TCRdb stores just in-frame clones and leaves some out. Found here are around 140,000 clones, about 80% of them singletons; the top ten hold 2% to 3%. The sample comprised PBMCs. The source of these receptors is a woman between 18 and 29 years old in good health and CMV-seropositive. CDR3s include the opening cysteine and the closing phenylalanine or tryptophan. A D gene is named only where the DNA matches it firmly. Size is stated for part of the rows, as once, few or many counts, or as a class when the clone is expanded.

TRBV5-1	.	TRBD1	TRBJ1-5	CASSLGQSGGAGNQPQHF	TGCGCCAGCAGCTTGGGTCAATCAGGGGGCGCGGGGAATCAGCCCCAGCATTTT
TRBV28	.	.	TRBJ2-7	CASSSPVFVSYEQYF	TGTGCCAGCAGTTCCCCAGTTTTTGTCTCCTACGAGCAGTACTTC
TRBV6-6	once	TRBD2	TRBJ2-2	CASSARGGTNTGELFF	TGTGCCAGCAGCGCCCGGGGGGGCACGAACACCGGGGAGCTGTTTTTT
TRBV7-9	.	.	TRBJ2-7	CASSSLITYEQYF	TGTGCCAGCAGCTCCTTAATTACCTACGAGCAGTACTTC
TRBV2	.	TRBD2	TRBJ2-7	CASRLLTSGSSYEQYF	TGTGCCAGCAGACTTCTGACTAGCGGTAGCTCCTACGAGCAGTACTTC
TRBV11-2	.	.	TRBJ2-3	CASRGNTDTQYF	TGTGCCAGCCGGGGGAACACAGATACGCAGTATTTT
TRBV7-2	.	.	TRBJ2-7	CASSRRGLAYEQYF	TGTGCCAGCAGTCGAAGGGGCCTAGCCTACGAGCAGTACTTC
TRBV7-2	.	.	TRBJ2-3	CASSLIGDTQYF	TGTGCCAGCAGCCTGATCGGGGATACGCAGTATTTT
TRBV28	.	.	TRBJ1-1	CASAGITEAFF	TGTGCCAGCGCAGGGATCACTGAAGCTTTCTTT
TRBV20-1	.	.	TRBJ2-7	CSAAEEYEQYF	TGCAGTGCCGCCGAAGAGTACGAGCAGTACTTC
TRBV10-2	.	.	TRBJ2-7	CASSLSGTYEQYF	TGCGCCAGCAGTTTGTCCGGGACCTACGAGCAGTACTTC
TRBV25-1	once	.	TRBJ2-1	CASSEWADYNEQFF	TGTGCCAGCAGTGAATGGGCAGACTACAATGAGCAGTTCTTC
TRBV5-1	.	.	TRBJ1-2	CASSLGPDYGYTF	TGCGCCAGCAGCTTGGGTCCAGACTATGGCTACACCTTC
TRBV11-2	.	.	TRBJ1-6	CASSLEAYYNSPLHF	TGTGCCAGCAGCTTAGAGGCTTACTATAATTCACCCCTCCACTTT
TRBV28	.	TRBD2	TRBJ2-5	CASSLSSGVQETQYF	TGTGCCAGCAGTTTATCCAGCGGGGTACAAGAGACCCAGTACTTC
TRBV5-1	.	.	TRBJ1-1	CASRPTLTGNTEAFF	TGCGCCAGCAGACCTACACTGACAGGGAACACTGAAGCTTTCTTT
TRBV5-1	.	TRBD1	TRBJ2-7	CASSLQGVNEQYF	TGCGCCAGCAGTTTACAGGGGGTGAACGAGCAGTACTTC
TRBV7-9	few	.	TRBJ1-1	CASSLETDTEAFF	TGTGCCAGCAGCTTAGAAACTGACACTGAAGCTTTCTTT
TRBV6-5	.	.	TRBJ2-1	CASSTGLLYNEQFF	TGTGCCAGCAGTACAGGGTTATTATACAATGAGCAGTTCTTC
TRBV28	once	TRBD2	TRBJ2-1	CASSRQRGPSYNEQFF	TGTGCCAGCAGTCGCCAGCGGGGGCCGTCCTACAATGAGCAGTTCTTC
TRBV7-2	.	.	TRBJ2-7	CASSLPGRSPGEQYF	TGTGCCAGCAGCTTACCCGGACGAAGCCCGGGAGAGCAGTACTTC
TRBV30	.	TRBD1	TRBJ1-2	CAWSGTGDLF	TGTGCCTGGAGCGGGACAGGGGACCTCTTC
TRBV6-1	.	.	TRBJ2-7	CASSRLMSSYEQYF	TGTGCCAGCAGTCGACTGATGAGCTCCTACGAGCAGTACTTC
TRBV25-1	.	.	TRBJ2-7	CASSEGRGSYEQYF	TGTGCCAGCAGTGAAGGCAGGGGTTCCTACGAGCAGTACTTC
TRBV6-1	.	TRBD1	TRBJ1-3	CASSGDRGNTIYF	TGTGCCAGCAGTGGGGACAGGGGAAACACCATATATTTT
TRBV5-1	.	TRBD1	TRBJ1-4	CASSFRGLINEKLFF	TGCGCCAGCAGCTTTAGGGGGCTGATTAATGAAAAACTGTTTTTT
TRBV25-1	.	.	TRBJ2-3	CASVPGDEDTQYF	TGTGCCAGCGTACCGGGGGATGAAGATACGCAGTATTTT
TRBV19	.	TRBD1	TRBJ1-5	CASSTTGANQPQHF	TGTGCCAGTAGTACGACAGGGGCCAATCAGCCCCAGCATTTT
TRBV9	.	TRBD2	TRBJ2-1	CASSSGGLAGLSSYNEQFF	TGTGCCAGCAGCTCTGGGGGACTAGCGGGGTTAAGCTCCTACAATGAGCAGTTCTTC
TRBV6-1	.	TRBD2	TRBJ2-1	CASSRLAGGGNEQFF	TGTGCCAGCAGTCGACTAGCGGGGGGCGGGAATGAGCAGTTCTTC
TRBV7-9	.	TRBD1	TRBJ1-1	CASSLASGTGKAFF	TGTGCCAGCAGCTTAGCGTCCGGGACAGGGAAAGCTTTCTTT
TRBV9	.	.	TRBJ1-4	CASSESGATNEKLFF	TGTGCCAGCAGCGAAAGCGGTGCAACTAATGAAAAACTGTTTTTT
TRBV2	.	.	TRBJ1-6	CASSGTANSPLHF	TGTGCCAGCAGTGGGACAGCAAACTCACCCCTCCACTTT